These T cell receptor beta chains were read from a single sample in a study of post-analysis software for immune sequencing data. TCRdb fed the PCR reads into MiXCR, producing one record per CDR3 protein. The sample has about 770,000 distinct CDR3 sequences, around 45% seen once. What was sequenced was blood. These TCRs come from a girl aged 5 to 17 with multiple sclerosis. Both conserved end residues are part of each CDR3.

V gene: TRBV12-3/TRBV12-4
J gene: TRBJ2-3
CDR3 protein: CASSFYPGEPPDTQYF

V gene: TRBV10-3
J gene: TRBJ1-5
CDR3 protein: CAISESWDISNQPQHF

V gene: TRBV29-1
J gene: TRBJ2-5
CDR3 protein: CSVEYSGGEETQYF

V gene: TRBV5-1
J gene: TRBJ2-7
CDR3 protein: CASSFSRDTVYEQYF

V gene: TRBV24-1
J gene: TRBJ1-5
CDR3 protein: CATSDASGLGQPQHF

V gene: TRBV9
J gene: TRBJ2-4
CDR3 protein: CASSVGVQGGEQYF

V gene: TRBV12-3/TRBV12-4
J gene: TRBJ2-1
CDR3 protein: CASSLGTKYNEQFF

V gene: TRBV7-3
J gene: TRBJ2-3
CDR3 protein: CASSLGTSYTDTQYF

V gene: TRBV28
J gene: TRBJ2-5
CDR3 protein: CASSFGHSETQYF

V gene: TRBV7-9
J gene: TRBJ1-5
CDR3 protein: CASITYKTGRCNQPQHF

V gene: TRBV5-1
J gene: TRBJ1-5
CDR3 protein: CASSGIGGGGNQPQHF

V gene: TRBV20-1
J gene: TRBJ2-1
CDR3 protein: CSALGTSGILEQFF

V gene: TRBV28
J gene: TRBJ1-5
CDR3 protein: CASSPQTDRGKRNQPQHF

V gene: TRBV5-1
J gene: TRBJ2-7
CDR3 protein: CASSLEPSGRLRSYEQYF

V gene: TRBV11-2
J gene: TRBJ2-7
CDR3 protein: CASSSTIEQYF

V gene: TRBV20-1
J gene: NA
CDR3 protein: CSARVGRVPGAETQYF

V gene: TRBV29-1
J gene: TRBJ2-6
CDR3 protein: CSVEEGLAGYSGTNVLTF

V gene: TRBV9
J gene: TRBJ1-5
CDR3 protein: CASSVDGSNQPQHF

V gene: TRBV3-1
J gene: TRBJ1-1
CDR3 protein: CASSPPGVREAFF

V gene: TRBV7-3
J gene: TRBJ2-1
CDR3 protein: CASSRAGTTNNEQFF

V gene: TRBV20-1
J gene: NA
CDR3 protein: CSARTGVTSEQYF

V gene: TRBV4-1
J gene: TRBJ2-4
CDR3 protein: CASSQERTSPDIQYF

V gene: TRBV12-3/TRBV12-4
J gene: TRBJ2-3
CDR3 protein: CASSPLGAGTDTQYF

V gene: TRBV13
J gene: TRBJ2-4
CDR3 protein: CASSLRGGENIQYF

V gene: TRBV6-5
J gene: TRBJ2-7
CDR3 protein: CASSYGLANPSYEQYF

V gene: TRBV6-6
J gene: TRBJ2-7
CDR3 protein: CASSYGPSGSYEQYF

V gene: TRBV12-3/TRBV12-4
J gene: TRBJ2-7
CDR3 protein: CASSSGAPPYEQYF

V gene: TRBV12-3/TRBV12-4
J gene: TRBJ2-6
CDR3 protein: CALGANSGANVLTF

V gene: TRBV27
J gene: TRBJ2-7
CDR3 protein: CASTNRQGRQYF

V gene: TRBV14
J gene: TRBJ1-2
CDR3 protein: CASSQEWVFGYTF

V gene: TRBV4-3
J gene: TRBJ2-1
CDR3 protein: CASSQGQGREQFF

V gene: TRBV12-3/TRBV12-4
J gene: TRBJ2-5
CDR3 protein: CASSSSRWGARETQYF

V gene: TRBV6-2/TRBV6-3
J gene: TRBJ2-1
CDR3 protein: CASSSLGGGRARRQFF

V gene: TRBV5-5
J gene: TRBJ1-1
CDR3 protein: CASSPLDLMNTEAFF

V gene: TRBV27
J gene: TRBJ2-1
CDR3 protein: CASSGTSEGEQFF

V gene: TRBV7-8
J gene: TRBJ1-1
CDR3 protein: CASSLAAAEAFF

V gene: TRBV28
J gene: NA
CDR3 protein: CASSPNYHEQYF

V gene: TRBV5-4
J gene: TRBJ2-5
CDR3 protein: CARNSTGEEETQYF

V gene: TRBV12-3/TRBV12-4
J gene: TRBJ1-5
CDR3 protein: CASSPTGWGQPQHF

V gene: TRBV10-3
J gene: TRBJ1-1
CDR3 protein: CAISDRFMNTEAFF

V gene: TRBV7-9
J gene: TRBJ2-1
CDR3 protein: CASSPALVRFDHEQFF

V gene: TRBV10-3
J gene: TRBJ1-2
CDR3 protein: CAISESREDSYGYTF

V gene: TRBV7-9
J gene: TRBJ2-5
CDR3 protein: CASSHARDRTQETQYF

V gene: TRBV27
J gene: TRBJ2-7
CDR3 protein: CASSLALDYEQYF

V gene: TRBV29-1
J gene: TRBJ2-2
CDR3 protein: CSVKWAGNTGELFF

V gene: TRBV5-1
J gene: TRBJ1-1
CDR3 protein: CASGPGGRSEAFF

V gene: TRBV29-1
J gene: TRBJ1-5
CDR3 protein: CSVAGDDSNQPQHF

V gene: TRBV7-2
J gene: TRBJ2-1
CDR3 protein: CASSLAGTAPTPYDEQFF

V gene: TRBV5-1
J gene: TRBJ2-3
CDR3 protein: CASSLGLAGERGNTQYF

V gene: TRBV20-1
J gene: TRBJ2-1
CDR3 protein: CSARPTGVPYNEQFF

V gene: TRBV30
J gene: NA
CDR3 protein: CAWSSGDVYEQYF

V gene: TRBV7-6
J gene: TRBJ2-1
CDR3 protein: CASSFKRREGSYNEQFF

V gene: TRBV9
J gene: TRBJ2-1
CDR3 protein: CASSVGSGMNNEQFF

V gene: TRBV29-1
J gene: TRBJ1-6
CDR3 protein: CSEGGFPYSPPHF

V gene: TRBV6-5
J gene: TRBJ2-3
CDR3 protein: CASSPDPSGTADTQYF